The 5 T cell receptor beta chains presented below share a single source sample, sequenced in a study of blood T cell repertoires in COVID-19. This table comes from immunoSEQ multiplex PCR, and its TCRdb copy is limited to in-frame clones, with some not included. The profile shows around 110,000 clones, approximately 80% of them singletons. Sequencing input: peripheral blood. These receptors were obtained from an older woman with acute or convalescent COVID-19.

J is TRBJ2-1 and V is TRBV5-1; 15 nucleotides match TRBD2. V shed 4 bases, J shed 4 bases, and the junction held 9 bases outside the gene matches. In germline, CDR1 is SGHRS, CDR2 YFSETQ. CDR3 size: 18 residues. CDR3 coding DNA: TGCGCCAGCAGCCCCGGACTAGCGGGGGGGTACTCATACAATGAGCAGTTCTTC. It is translated as CASSPGLAGGYSYNEQFF.

This chain uses TRBV7-7 with TRBJ2-5; 8 bases fit TRBD2. V gave up 5 bases and J gave up 5 bases; unmatched junction bases: 13. The CDR3 contains 16 residues. Germline V gene lookup returns CDR1 SSHAT and CDR2 FNYEAQ (reference sequence). The CDR3 DNA sequence: TGTGCCAGCAGCCCGATGACTAGCGATCCAGTCGAGACCCAGTACTTC. It specifies CASSPMTSDPVETQYF.

The chain joins TRBV19 to TRBJ1-1; the D is unclear. Germline V gives CDR1 LNHDA, CDR2 SQIVND (reference sequence). The V gene lost 7 bases and the J gene lost 10 bases, with 28 bases spanning the gap. This CDR3 is 16 amino acids long. CDR3 loop: CASMVREVVGVGRAFF. The CDR3 DNA reads TGTGCCAGTATGGTGAGGGAGGTAGTTGGGGTCGGAAGAGCTTTCTTT.

This clone appeared a single time. V usage is TRBV10-3 and J usage is TRBJ1-3, with 7 bases matching TRBD1. This CDR3 region has 15 residues. Germline CDR1 and CDR2: ENHRY and SYGVKD. The ends lost 6 bases at V and 1 base at J; junction bases unmatched: 6. The CDR3 DNA sequence: TGTGCCATCAGGAGGGGGCAGGGATCTGGAAACACCATATATTTT. Encoded protein: CAIRRGQGSGNTIYF.

This chain connects TRBV6-1 to TRBJ1-5; possibly TRBD1 for D (6 bases). This CDR3 has 14 residues. The V gene lost 5 bases and the J gene lost 5 bases, with 13 bases spanning the gap. Germline V gene sequence: CDR1 MNHNS, CDR2 SASEGT. CDR3 sequence (DNA): TGTGCCAGCAGTTTGGGAACAGGGCATCAGCCCCAGCATTTT. Protein product: CASSLGTGHQPQHF.